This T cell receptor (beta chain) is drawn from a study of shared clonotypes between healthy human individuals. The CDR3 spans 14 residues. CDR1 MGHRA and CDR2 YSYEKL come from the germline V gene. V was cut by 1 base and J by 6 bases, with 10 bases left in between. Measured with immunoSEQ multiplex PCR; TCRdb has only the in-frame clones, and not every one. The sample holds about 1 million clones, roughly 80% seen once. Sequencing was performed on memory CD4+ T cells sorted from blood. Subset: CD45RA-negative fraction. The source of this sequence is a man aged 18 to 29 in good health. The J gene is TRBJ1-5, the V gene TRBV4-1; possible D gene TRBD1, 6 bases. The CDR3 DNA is TGCGCCAGCAGCCAAGCCGGGACACCTCAGCCCCAGCATTTT. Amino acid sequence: CASSQAGTPQPQHF.